This T cell receptor beta chain is from a study of blood T cells in healthy people across ages. V gave up 5 bases and J gave up 10 bases; unmatched junction bases: 6. CDR1 is SQVTM and CDR2 is ANQGSEA in the germline V gene. This CDR3 has 13 residues. The second PCR ran roughly 6 to 12 cycles with a sample-barcoded 5' primer and J-beta primers. TCRdb passed the 5' RACE reads through MiXCR, listing each CDR3 protein once. The table includes 1.5 million to 2 million distinct CDR3 sequences, roughly two fifths detected once. Study observations and caveats: It was the long-lived donors that had more naive CD4+ cells and higher diversity than aged donors. Observed TCR beta diversity per million T cells went down as age went up. This fall followed a roughly linear course with age.

With respect to this clonotype: Its antigen remains unidentified.

This TCR was sampled from a human donor in good health. The chain has TRBV29-1 and TRBJ2-3; 13 bases match TRBD2. Sequencing used blood. CDR3 region: CSVTGTSGAPQYF. CDR3 nucleotides: TGCAGCGTTACCGGGACTAGCGGGGCCCCGCAGTATTTT.